This TCR beta chain emerged from a study of blood T cell repertoires in COVID-19. On the study more broadly: Specimens from acute and convalescent COVID-19 originated in the United States, Italy and Spain. Sample material is recorded as cDNA or gDNA derived from T cells, B-cell-depleted T cells, or PBMCs.

As originally analysed: Amplification with reference gene primers provided the estimates of nucleated cell counts. Assay used: immunoSEQ multiplex PCR; TCRdb lists only in-frame clones, some missing. The V and J calls and clone size are taken from that table; D and trimming were inferred from the DNA. The sample includes approximately 82,000 clones, 80% to 90% of them seen just once. The CDR3 runs to 14 residues. V dropped 4 bases and J dropped 0; count of bases not matched to a gene: 3. CDR1 is SQVTM, CDR2 ANQGSEA, per germline. The receptor was isolated from a woman aged 60 to 75 with acute or convalescent COVID-19. This sequence joins TRBV29-1 and TRBJ1-2, with TRBD1 matching over 9 bases. The sample was peripheral blood. The CDR3 protein is CSVVRTGANYGYTF. The DNA of the CDR3 is TGCAGCGTTGTACGGACAGGGGCTAACTATGGCTACACCTTC.